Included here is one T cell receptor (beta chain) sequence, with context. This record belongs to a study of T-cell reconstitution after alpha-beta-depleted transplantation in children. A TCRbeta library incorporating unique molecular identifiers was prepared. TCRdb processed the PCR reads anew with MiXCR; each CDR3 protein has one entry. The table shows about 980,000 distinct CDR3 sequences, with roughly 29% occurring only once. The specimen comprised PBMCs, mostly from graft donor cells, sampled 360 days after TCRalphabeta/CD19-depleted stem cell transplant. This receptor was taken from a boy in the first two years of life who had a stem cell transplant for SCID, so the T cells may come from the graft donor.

CDR3 in amino acids: CSASQNRAPGNTIYF. CDR3 sequence (DNA): TGCAGTGCTAGCCAAAACAGGGCTCCTGGAAACACCATATATTTT. The J gene is TRBJ1-3, the V gene TRBV20-1, with D perhaps TRBD1 (6 bases). The V end lost 3 bases, the J end lost 2 bases, and 14 bases lay between the germline ends. This CDR3 comprises 15 residues. The germline gives CDR1 DFQATT, CDR2 SNEGSKA (reference sequence).